This TCR beta chain was recovered during a study of T cells in Graves' hyperthyroidism and ophthalmopathy. Across the whole study: Prior to any treatment, at the point of initial diagnosis, peripheral blood was collected.

TCR beta CDR3 sequences were amplified from RNA transcripts. RT-PCR in the first round (using the HTBI primer set) targeted the TCR CDR3. MiXCR, applied by TCRdb to the multiplex PCR reads, yields one record per CDR3 protein. Of hundreds of thousands of distinct CDR3 sequences in the sample, just under 25% are singletons; the top ten hold around 70%. This clonotype was seen many times. CDR3 size: 14 residues. Trimming cost V 7 bases and J 2 bases, with 14 bases left between them. No progression to ophthalmopathy during 18 months of follow-up defined stable disease. Patients between 18 and 65 years old had hyperthyroidism, newly diagnosed and lasting under 2 months. For the diagnoses, clinical symptoms, serum thyroxine and TRAb, thyroid ultrasound and orbital computed tomography were used.

The sequencing input was blood. The chain recombines TRBV12-3 or TRBV12-4 with TRBJ1-1; no clear D. This receptor was taken from a man aged 45-60 years with Graves' hyperthyroidism. The DNA for the CDR3 is TGTGCCAGCACTCTAATAGGGAGTAACACTGAAGCTTTCTTT. Translating it yields CASTLIGSNTEAFF.